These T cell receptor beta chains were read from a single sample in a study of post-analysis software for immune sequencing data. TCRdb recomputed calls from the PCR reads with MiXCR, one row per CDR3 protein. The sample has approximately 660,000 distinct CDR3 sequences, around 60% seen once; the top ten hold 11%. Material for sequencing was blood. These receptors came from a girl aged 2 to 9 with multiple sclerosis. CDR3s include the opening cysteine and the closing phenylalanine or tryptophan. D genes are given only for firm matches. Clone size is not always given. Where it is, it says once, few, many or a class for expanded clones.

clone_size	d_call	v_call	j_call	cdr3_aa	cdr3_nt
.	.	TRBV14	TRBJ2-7	CASSRGVLLSYEQYF	TGTGCCAGCAGCCGCGGGGTGCTTCTCTCCTACGAGCAGTACTTC
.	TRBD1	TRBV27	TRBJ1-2	CASRPGTGGAGGYTF	TGTGCCAGCAGGCCTGGGACAGGGGGCGCAGGAGGCTACACCTTC
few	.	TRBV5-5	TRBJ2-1	CASSLADGASSAYNEQFF	TGTGCCAGCAGCTTGGCCGATGGGGCCTCCTCCGCCTACAATGAGCAGTTCTTC
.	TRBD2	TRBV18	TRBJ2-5	CASSRGTSGRPREETQYF	TGTGCCAGCTCACGAGGGACTAGCGGGAGGCCCAGGGAAGAGACCCAGTACTTC
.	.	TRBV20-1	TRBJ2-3	CSARGIAVTDTQYF	TGCAGTGCTAGAGGGATCGCAGTGACAGATACGCAGTATTTT
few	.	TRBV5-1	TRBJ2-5	CASSRDLGEQYF	TGCGCCAGCAGCCGGGACTTAGGGGAGCAGTACTTC
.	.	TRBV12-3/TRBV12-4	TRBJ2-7	CASSLVSGPNVYEQYF	TGTGCCAGCAGTTTAGTAAGCGGACCGAACGTGTACGAGCAGTACTTC
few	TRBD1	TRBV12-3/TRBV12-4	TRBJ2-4	CASRAGQGLAKNIQYF	TGTGCCAGCAGGGCGGGACAGGGGCTGGCCAAAAACATTCAGTACTTC
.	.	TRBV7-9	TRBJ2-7	CASSARRGYEQYF	TGTGCCAGCAGCGCTCGCCGGGGCTACGAGCAGTACTTC
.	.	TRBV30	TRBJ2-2	CAWTPHTGSGELFF	TGTGCCTGGACCCCTCATACAGGGTCCGGGGAGCTGTTTTTT
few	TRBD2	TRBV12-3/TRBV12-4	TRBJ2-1	CASSIPGLAPYNEQFF	TGTGCCAGCAGTATACCAGGACTAGCGCCTTACAATGAGCAGTTCTTC
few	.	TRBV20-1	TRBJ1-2	CSARDLGRPYGYTF	TGCAGTGCTAGAGATCTCGGCAGGCCCTATGGCTACACCTTC
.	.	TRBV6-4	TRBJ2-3	CASSDSTRDGADTQYF	TGTGCCAGCAGTGACTCAACCCGGGATGGGGCAGATACGCAGTATTTT
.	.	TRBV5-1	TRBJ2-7	CASSLEGRMVEQYF	TGCGCCAGCAGCTTGGAGGGGAGGATGGTCGAGCAGTACTTC
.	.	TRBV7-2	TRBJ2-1	CASSLEGTRSPNEQFF	TGTGCCAGCAGCTTAGAGGGTACTAGAAGCCCCAATGAGCAGTTCTTC
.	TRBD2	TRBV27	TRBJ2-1	CASSFRDYPRNEQFF	TGTGCCAGCAGTTTTAGGGACTACCCTCGAAATGAGCAGTTCTTC
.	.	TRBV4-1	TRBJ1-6	CASSPGHPYPLHF	TGCGCCAGCAGCCCAGGACACCCTTACCCCCTCCACTTT
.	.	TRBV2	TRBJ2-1	CASRINSRVGMPYNEQFF	TGTGCCAGCAGAATAAATAGCAGGGTAGGGATGCCCTACAATGAGCAGTTCTTC
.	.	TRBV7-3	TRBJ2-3	CASSLTGGLYDTQYF	TGTGCCAGCAGCTTAACAGGCGGCCTATATGATACGCAGTATTTT
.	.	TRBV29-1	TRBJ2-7	CSVDSGDEQYF	TGCAGCGTTGATTCTGGCGACGAGCAGTACTTC
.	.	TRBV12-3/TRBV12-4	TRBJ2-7	CASSFKVGPLEQYF	TGTGCCAGCAGTTTCAAAGTCGGCCCCCTCGAGCAGTACTTC
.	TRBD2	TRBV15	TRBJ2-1	CATSRGGTSGYNEQFF	TGTGCCACCAGCAGAGGGGGGACTAGCGGTTACAATGAGCAGTTCTTC
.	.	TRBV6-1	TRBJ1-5	CASSRSGPRNKAQPQHF	TGTGCCAGCAGTCGGTCTGGACCGAGGAATAAGGCTCAGCCCCAGCATTTT
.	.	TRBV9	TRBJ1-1	CASSAPQGGMNTEAFF	TGTGCCAGCAGCGCCCCCCAAGGAGGGATGAACACTGAAGCTTTCTTT
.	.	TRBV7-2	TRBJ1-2	CASSQTTNYGYTF	TGTGCCAGCAGCCAAACGACTAACTATGGCTACACCTTC
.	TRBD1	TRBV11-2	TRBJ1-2	CASSRNRGYGYTF	TGTGCCAGCAGCCGAAACAGGGGCTATGGCTACACCTTC
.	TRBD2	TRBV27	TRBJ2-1	CASSRPGGRSEQFF	TGTGCCAGCAGTCGACCGGGGGGGCGTAGTGAGCAGTTCTTC
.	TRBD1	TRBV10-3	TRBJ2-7	CAIGDLGQGNHEQYF	TGTGCCATCGGGGATTTGGGACAGGGGAACCACGAGCAGTACTTC
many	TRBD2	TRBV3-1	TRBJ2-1	CASSQAGGNEQFF	TGTGCCAGCAGCCAAGCGGGGGGGAATGAGCAGTTCTTC
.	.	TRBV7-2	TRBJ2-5	CANSLVAGQETQYF	TGTGCCAACAGCTTAGTGGCAGGGCAAGAGACCCAGTACTTC
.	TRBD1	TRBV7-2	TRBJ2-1	CASSPGTGSHNEQFF	TGTGCCAGCAGCCCCGGGACAGGGAGTCACAATGAGCAGTTCTTC
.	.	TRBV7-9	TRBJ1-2	CASSLANWFGKGYTF	TGTGCCAGCAGCTTAGCGAACTGGTTCGGCAAAGGCTACACCTTC
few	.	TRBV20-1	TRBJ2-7	CSARSLTGNEQYF	TGCAGTGCTAGGTCGCTTACAGGGAACGAGCAGTACTTC
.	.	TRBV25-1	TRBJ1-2	CASSEWSAGGSNYGYTF	TGTGCCAGCAGTGAATGGTCGGCAGGAGGAAGTAACTATGGCTACACCTTC
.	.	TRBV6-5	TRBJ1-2	CASRPLQGDYGYTF	TGTGCCAGCAGACCCCTACAGGGAGATTATGGCTACACCTTC
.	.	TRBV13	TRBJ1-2	CASSRFFRRDGYTF	TGTGCCAGCAGCCGGTTCTTCCGCCGAGATGGCTACACCTTC
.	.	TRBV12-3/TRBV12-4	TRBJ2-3	CASTTGELSTDTQYF	TGTGCCAGCACCACGGGAGAATTAAGCACAGATACGCAGTATTTT
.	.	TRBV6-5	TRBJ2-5	CASSRGIQTGTQYF	TGTGCCAGCAGCCGCGGGATACAGACGGGGACCCAGTACTTC
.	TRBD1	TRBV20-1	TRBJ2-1	CSAFRGRRSYNEQFF	TGCAGTGCTTTCAGGGGGCGACGCTCCTACAATGAGCAGTTCTTC
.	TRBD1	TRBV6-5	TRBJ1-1	CASSSQGGEATEAFF	TGTGCCAGCAGTTCACAGGGGGGAGAAGCGACTGAAGCTTTCTTT
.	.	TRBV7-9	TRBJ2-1	CASSFGSHNEQFF	TGTGCCAGCAGCTTCGGCTCTCACAATGAGCAGTTCTTC
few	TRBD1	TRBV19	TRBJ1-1	CASSIRDRGTEAFF	TGTGCCAGTAGTATAAGGGACAGGGGGACTGAAGCTTTCTTT